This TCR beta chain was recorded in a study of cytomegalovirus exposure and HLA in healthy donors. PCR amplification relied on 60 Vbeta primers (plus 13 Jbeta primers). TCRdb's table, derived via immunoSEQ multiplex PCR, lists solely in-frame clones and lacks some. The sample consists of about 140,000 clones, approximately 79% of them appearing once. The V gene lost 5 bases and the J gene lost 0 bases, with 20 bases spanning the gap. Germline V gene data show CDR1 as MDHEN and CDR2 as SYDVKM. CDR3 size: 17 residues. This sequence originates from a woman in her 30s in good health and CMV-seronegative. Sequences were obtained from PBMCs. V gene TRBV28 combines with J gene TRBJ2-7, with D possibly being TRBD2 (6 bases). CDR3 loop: CASSPGPRAGGSYEQYF. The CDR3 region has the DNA TGTGCCAGCAGTCCCGGTCCCCGAGCGGGTGGCTCCTACGAGCAGTACTTC.